Each of the 22 T cell receptor beta chains below was sequenced from the same sample in a study of shared clonotypes between healthy human individuals. Profiled with immunoSEQ multiplex PCR; TCRdb holds only in-frame clones, not every one. Of some 2 million clones in the sample, roughly 94% were seen once. Source material: naive CD4+ T cells sorted from blood. Subset reported: CD45RA+ positively selected. These receptors all come from a man between 18 and 35 years old in good health.

The chain is built from TRBV30 and TRBJ1-4; D not resolved. The CDR3 covers 11 residues. The V end lost 3 bases, the J end lost 10 bases, and 9 bases lay between the germline ends. The germline V gene has CDR1 GTSNPN and CDR2 SVGIG (reference sequence). CDR3 region: CAWSALGKLFF. Here the CDR3 DNA reads TGTGCCTGGAGCGCATTAGGAAAACTGTTTTTT.

This chain uses TRBV29-1 with TRBJ2-3; possibly TRBD1 for D (6 bases). Germline CDR1 is SQVTM and CDR2 is ANQGSEA. The length of the CDR3 is 13 residues. With 4 bases removed from V and 4 bases from J, the gap between germline ends came to 12 bases. CDR3 coding DNA: TGCAGCGTTGCGACAGGAGCACCAGATACGCAGTATTTT. This translates into CSVATGAPDTQYF.

The chain has TRBV4-1 and TRBJ2-1; no definite D call. This CDR3 spans 17 amino acids. CDR1 is MGHRA and CDR2 is YSYEKL in the germline V gene. Trimming removed 1 base at V and 7 bases at J, with 20 bases between. The CDR3 sequence is CASSQGLAKSLRNEQFF. CDR3 nucleotides: TGCGCCAGCAGCCAAGGATTGGCTAAGTCCCTAAGGAATGAGCAGTTCTTC.

Points on this clone: At the DNA level, this CDR3 is encoded by other sequences in the same sample as well. This sequence joins TRBV5-4 and TRBJ1-1; the D gene is possibly TRBD1 (6 bases). Germline lookup yields CDR1 SGHNT and CDR2 YYREEE (reference sequence). The ends were cut back, 1 base at V and 0 bases at J, with 10 bases in the middle. The CDR3 length is 15 residues. CDR3 in amino acids: CASSLRGALNTEAFF. The CDR3 DNA sequence: TGTGCCAGCAGCTTGAGGGGGGCGCTGAACACTGAAGCTTTCTTT.

This sequence joins TRBV6-1 and TRBJ2-5; 7 bases map to TRBD2. The ends lost 5 bases at V and 9 bases at J; junction bases unmatched: 12. The CDR3 sequence is 14 residues long. The germline V gene encodes CDR1 MNHNS and CDR2 SASEGT. The CDR3 DNA reads as TGTGCCAGCAGTCGACAGATACGGGGGGAGGCCCAGTACTTC. It codes for CASSRQIRGEAQYF.

This clone was found once. The chain uses TRBV4-1 and TRBJ1-1, with D possibly matching TRBD1 (6 bases). Germline CDR1 MGHRA, CDR2 YSYEKL. This CDR3 has 13 residues. Trimming left V 6 bases short and J 4 bases short, with 12 bases between. The CDR3 sequence is CASRLQGGTEAFF. CDR3 in DNA: TGCGCCAGCAGACTACAGGGAGGCACTGAAGCTTTCTTT.

The chain is built from TRBV5-1 and TRBJ2-7; a weak D match, TRBD2 (6 bases). The CDR3 is 16 residues long. Germline CDR1 and CDR2: SGHRS and YFSETQ. The germline V and J ends were trimmed by 0 bases and 0 bases, with 13 bases remaining between them. The CDR3 here is CASSLGGASSSYEQYF. The CDR3 coding sequence is TGCGCCAGCAGCTTGGGCGGGGCGTCCAGCTCCTACGAGCAGTACTTC.

The chain has TRBV5-1 and TRBJ2-5; 10 bases are a match to TRBD2. Trimming cost V 5 bases and J 4 bases; bases outside gene matches: 8. The CDR3 consists of 15 residues. Germline CDR1 and CDR2: SGHRS and YFSETQ. In nucleotides, the CDR3 is TGCGCCAGCAGTCGGACTAGCGGTAACAGAGAGACCCAGTACTTC. Translating gives CASSRTSGNRETQYF. The variable domain in full, completed from reference TRBV5-1 and TRBJ2-5, reads KAGVTQTPRYLIKTRGQQVTLSCSPISGHRSVSWYQQTPGQGLQFLFEYFSETQRNKGNFPGRFSGRQFSNSRSEMNVSTLELGDSALYLCASSRTSGNRETQYFGPGTRLLVL.

The CDR3 loop reads CSVEHVSYGYTF. The CDR3 DNA reads as TGCAGCGTTGAACATGTTTCCTATGGCTACACCTTC. The chain carries TRBV29-1 and TRBJ1-2; D is unclear. Germline V gene data show CDR1 as SQVTM and CDR2 as ANQGSEA. Trimming shortened V by 2 bases and J by 4 bases, and 8 bases separated the two germline ends. This CDR3 has 12 amino acids.

This clone has a single count. The rearrangement links TRBV27 to TRBJ2-2; D unclear. Germline CDR1 is MNHEY and CDR2 is SMNVEV (reference sequence). CDR3 length: 13 residues. Trimming cost V 3 bases and J 7 bases, with 9 bases left between them. The CDR3 DNA follows: TGTGCCAGCAGTTTTTTTGTAGGCGGGGAGCTGTTTTTT. Amino acids: CASSFFVGGELFF.

The chain is built from TRBV5-4 and TRBJ1-1; D not resolved. The germline CDR1 and CDR2 sequences are SGHNT and YYREEE (reference sequence). The V gene lost 3 bases and the J gene lost 10 bases, with 16 bases spanning the gap. The CDR3 is made up of 13 amino acids. The CDR3 sequence: CASSWMGALGAFF. The CDR3 bases are TGTGCCAGCAGCTGGATGGGAGCCCTGGGAGCTTTCTTT. Combining the CDR3 with reference TRBV5-4 and TRBJ1-1 gives the whole variable domain ETGVTQSPTHLIKTRGQQVTLRCSSQSGHNTVSWYQQALGQGPQFIFQYYREEENGRGNFPPRFSGLQFPNYSSELNVNALELDDSALYLCASSWMGALGAFFGQGTRLTVV.

The J gene is TRBJ2-2, the V gene TRBV7-2; a possible D gene is TRBD2 (5 bases). The CDR3 is 17 residues long. Trimming removed 5 bases from V and 4 bases from J, with 20 bases in between. The V gene's germline CDR1 is SGHTA and CDR2 FQGNSA. CDR3 protein: CASSTESSRAGTGELFF. CDR3 nucleotide sequence: TGTGCCAGCAGCACCGAGTCTTCACGGGCGGGCACCGGGGAGCTGTTTTTT. Full variable domain (outside the CDR3, taken from reference TRBV7-2 and TRBJ2-2): GAGVSQSPSNKVTEKGKDVELRCDPISGHTALYWYRQSLGQGLEFLIYFQGNSAPDKSGLPSDRFSAERTGGSVSTLTIQRTQQEDSAVYLCASSTESSRAGTGELFFGEGSRLTVL.

V gene TRBV30 combines with J gene TRBJ1-2; TRBD1 matches at 10 bases. With V trimmed by 4 bases and J by 7 bases, 9 bases remained unmatched. Germline V gene lookup returns CDR1 GTSNPN and CDR2 SVGIG (reference sequence). The CDR3 contains 14 residues. The CDR3 nucleotides are TGTGCCTGGATTATGACCGGGACAGGGGTTGGCTACACCTTC. Translating it yields CAWIMTGTGVGYTF.

V gene TRBV7-9 combines with J gene TRBJ1-2; 8 nucleotides match TRBD1. The CDR3 has 15 residues. Trimming cost V 5 bases and J 5 bases; bases outside gene matches: 10. Germline V gene lookup returns CDR1 SEHNR and CDR2 FQNEAQ (reference sequence). The chain's CDR3 is CASSLPGTGLYGYTF. The CDR3 coding sequence is TGTGCCAGCAGCCTCCCGGGGACAGGACTGTATGGCTACACCTTC.

This chain uses TRBV2 with TRBJ2-6; D unclear. CDR1 and CDR2 (germline): SNHLY, FYNNEI. This CDR3 is built from 17 residues. The V and J ends lost 0 bases and 2 bases respectively, with 11 bases between them. The CDR3: CASSEALVSPGANVLTF. As DNA, the CDR3 is TGTGCCAGCAGTGAAGCGCTAGTCAGCCCTGGGGCCAACGTCCTGACTTTC.

V is TRBV5-3 and J is TRBJ1-5, with D tentatively TRBD1 (6 bases). TRBV5-3 is reported as an ORF; its role is uncertain. The CDR3 length is 14 residues. V dropped 2 bases and J dropped 5 bases, with 11 bases sitting between them. CDR3 coding DNA: TGTGCCAGAAGCTTTGGGACACCTTATCAGCCCCAGCATTTT. It specifies CARSFGTPYQPQHF.

Only one count was recorded for this clone. Other DNA sequences of this sample code for an identical CDR3. V gene TRBV11-2 combines with J gene TRBJ2-3, with 8 bases fitting TRBD2. The CDR3 is 15 amino acids. V lost 0 bases, J lost 6 bases, and 5 bases stayed unmatched. The V gene's germline CDR1 is SGHAT and CDR2 FQNNGV. The CDR3, as DNA: TGTGCCAGCAGCTTAGACGGGGGGGCTGGTGATACGCAGTATTTT. Amino acids: CASSLDGGAGDTQYF.

The chain employs TRBV28 and TRBJ1-6; D ambiguous. This CDR3 is built from 13 residues. Germline lookup yields CDR1 MDHEN and CDR2 SYDVKM. Trimming left V 5 bases short and J 8 bases short, with 10 bases between. Here the CDR3 reads CASSTQSDSPLHF. CDR3 in DNA: TGTGCCAGCAGTACCCAGTCCGATTCACCCCTCCACTTT.

Turning to this clone: The identical CDR3 is also encoded by other nucleotide sequences in the sample. The rearrangement uses TRBV29-1 and TRBJ2-5, with no clear D. The CDR3 is 12 residues long. Trimming pared 3 bases from V and 0 bases from J, leaving 5 bases between. Germline CDR1 is SQVTM and CDR2 is ANQGSEA. CDR3 bases: TGCAGCGTTGAGTTGAACCAAGAGACCCAGTACTTC. It yields the protein CSVELNQETQYF.

This chain links TRBV7-9 with TRBJ2-5; the D gene is possibly TRBD2 (5 bases). V was pared by 4 bases and J by 3 bases, with 15 bases between. Germline CDR1 SEHNR, CDR2 FQNEAQ (reference sequence). The CDR3 has 15 amino acids. For the CDR3, the DNA is TGTGCCAGCAGCTCCAACTCGGGAAAAAAAGAGACCCAGTACTTC. Its translation is CASSSNSGKKETQYF.

The chain is built from TRBV7-2 and TRBJ1-1; D uncertain. CDR1 and CDR2 (germline): SGHTA, FQGNSA. V gave up 6 bases and J gave up 8 bases, with 13 bases separating them. The CDR3 extends over 12 amino acids. The CDR3 sequence is CASRGIGWEAFF. Here the CDR3 DNA reads TGTGCCAGCAGGGGCATTGGGTGGGAAGCTTTCTTT.

The chain recombines TRBV7-2 with TRBJ2-5, with D uncertain. Trimming took 2 bases from V and 1 from J, leaving 8 bases between them. This CDR3 is 14 amino acids long. Germline lookup yields CDR1 SGHTA and CDR2 FQGNSA. CDR3 sequence reads: CASSLMLGQETQYF. DNA of the CDR3: TGTGCCAGCAGCTTAATGCTAGGCCAAGAGACCCAGTACTTC. Complete variable domain (other parts from reference TRBV7-2 and TRBJ2-5): GAGVSQSPSNKVTEKGKDVELRCDPISGHTALYWYRQSLGQGLEFLIYFQGNSAPDKSGLPSDRFSAERTGGSVSTLTIQRTQQEDSAVYLCASSLMLGQETQYFGPGTRLLVL.